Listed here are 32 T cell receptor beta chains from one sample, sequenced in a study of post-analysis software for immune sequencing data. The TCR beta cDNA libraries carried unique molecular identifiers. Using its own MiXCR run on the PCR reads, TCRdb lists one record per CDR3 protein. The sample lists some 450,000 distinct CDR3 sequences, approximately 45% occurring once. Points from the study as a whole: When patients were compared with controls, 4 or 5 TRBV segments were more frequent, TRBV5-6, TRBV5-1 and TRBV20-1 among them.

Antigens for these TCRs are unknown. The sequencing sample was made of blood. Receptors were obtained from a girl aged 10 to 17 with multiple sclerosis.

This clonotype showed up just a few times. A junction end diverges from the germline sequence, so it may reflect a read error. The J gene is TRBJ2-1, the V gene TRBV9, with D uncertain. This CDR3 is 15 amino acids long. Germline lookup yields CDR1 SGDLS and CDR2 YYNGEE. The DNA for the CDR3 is TGTGCCGGCAGCGTGGGTCCGAGCTCCTACAATGAGCAGTTCTTC. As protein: CAGSVGPSSYNEQFF.

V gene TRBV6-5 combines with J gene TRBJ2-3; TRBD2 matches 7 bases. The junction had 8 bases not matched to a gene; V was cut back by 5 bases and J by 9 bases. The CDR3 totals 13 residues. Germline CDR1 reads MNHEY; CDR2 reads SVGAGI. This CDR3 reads CASSLIGRDTQYF. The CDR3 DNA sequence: TGTGCCAGCAGTCTCATTGGGAGGGACACGCAGTATTTT.

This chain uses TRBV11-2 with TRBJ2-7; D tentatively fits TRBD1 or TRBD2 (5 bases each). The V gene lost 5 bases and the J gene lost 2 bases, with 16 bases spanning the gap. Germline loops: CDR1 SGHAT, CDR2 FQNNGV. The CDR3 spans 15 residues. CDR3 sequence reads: CASSTGTFGPYEQYF. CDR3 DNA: TGTGCCAGCAGCACCGGGACCTTCGGCCCCTACGAGCAGTACTTC. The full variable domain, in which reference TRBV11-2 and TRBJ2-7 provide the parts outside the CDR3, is EAGVAQSPRYKIIEKRQSVAFWCNPISGHATLYWYQQILGQGPKLLIQFQNNGVVDDSQLPKDRFSAERLKGVDSTLKIQPAKLEDSAVYLCASSTGTFGPYEQYFGPGTRLTVT.

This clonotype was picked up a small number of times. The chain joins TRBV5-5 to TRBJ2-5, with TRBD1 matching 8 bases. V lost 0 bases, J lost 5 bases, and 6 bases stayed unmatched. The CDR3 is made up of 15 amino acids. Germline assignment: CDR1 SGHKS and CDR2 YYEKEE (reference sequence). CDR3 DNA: TGTGCCAGCAGCTTGGAGACAGGGGAGTTGGAGACCCAGTACTTC. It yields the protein CASSLETGELETQYF. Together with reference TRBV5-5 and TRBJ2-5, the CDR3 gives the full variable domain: DAGVTQSPTHLIKTRGQQVTLRCSPISGHKSVSWYQQVLGQGPQFIFQYYEKEERGRGNFPDRFSARQFPNYSSELNVNALLLGDSALYLCASSLETGELETQYFGPGTRLLVL.

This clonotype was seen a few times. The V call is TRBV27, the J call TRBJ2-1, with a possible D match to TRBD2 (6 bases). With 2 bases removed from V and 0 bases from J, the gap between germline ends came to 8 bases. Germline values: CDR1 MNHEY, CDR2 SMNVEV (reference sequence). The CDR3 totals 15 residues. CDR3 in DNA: TGTGCCAGCAGTTTACTAGCGTACTCCTACAATGAGCAGTTCTTC. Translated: CASSLLAYSYNEQFF.

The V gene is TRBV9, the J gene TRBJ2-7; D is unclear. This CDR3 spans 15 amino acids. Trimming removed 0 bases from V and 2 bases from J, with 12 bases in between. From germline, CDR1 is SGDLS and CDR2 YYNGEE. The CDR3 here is CASSVASGSPYEQYF. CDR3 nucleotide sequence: TGTGCCAGCAGCGTAGCTTCAGGATCGCCCTACGAGCAGTACTTC.

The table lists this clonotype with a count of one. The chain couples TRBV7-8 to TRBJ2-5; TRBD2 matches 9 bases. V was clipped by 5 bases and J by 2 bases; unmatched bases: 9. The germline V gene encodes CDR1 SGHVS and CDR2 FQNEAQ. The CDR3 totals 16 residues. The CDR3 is CASSPETSGLQETQYF. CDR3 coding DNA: TGTGCCAGCAGCCCGGAGACTAGCGGCCTACAAGAGACCCAGTACTTC. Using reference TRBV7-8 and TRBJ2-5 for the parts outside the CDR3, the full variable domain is GAGVSQSPRYKVAKRGQDVALRCDPISGHVSLFWYQQALGQGPEFLTYFQNEAQLDKSGLPSDRFFAERPEGSVSTLKIQRTQQEDSAVYLCASSPETSGLQETQYFGPGTRLLVL.

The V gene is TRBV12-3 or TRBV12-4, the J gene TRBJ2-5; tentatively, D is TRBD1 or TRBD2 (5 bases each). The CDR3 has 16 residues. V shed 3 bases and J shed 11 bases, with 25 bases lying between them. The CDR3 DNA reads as TGTGCCAGCAGTTTCGAGGGGAGCCGTTCCTACAATGAGCAGTACTTC. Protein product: CASSFEGSRSYNEQYF.

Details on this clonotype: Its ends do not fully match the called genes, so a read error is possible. CDR3 region: CASSNTGRTSPLNF. As DNA, the CDR3 is TGTGCCAGCAGCAACACAGGGAGGACTTCACCCCTCAACTTT. The V and J genes are TRBV6-5 and TRBJ1-6, with D maybe TRBD1 (6 bases). CDR1 is MNHEY, CDR2 SVGAGI, per germline. There are 14 residues in the CDR3.

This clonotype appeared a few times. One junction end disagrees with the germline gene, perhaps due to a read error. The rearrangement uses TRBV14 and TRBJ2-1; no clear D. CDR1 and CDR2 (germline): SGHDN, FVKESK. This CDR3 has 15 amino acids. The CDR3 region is CASSQALWGYNEQFF. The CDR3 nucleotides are TGTGCCAGTAGCCAAGCTCTCTGGGGCTACAATGAGCAGTTCTTC.

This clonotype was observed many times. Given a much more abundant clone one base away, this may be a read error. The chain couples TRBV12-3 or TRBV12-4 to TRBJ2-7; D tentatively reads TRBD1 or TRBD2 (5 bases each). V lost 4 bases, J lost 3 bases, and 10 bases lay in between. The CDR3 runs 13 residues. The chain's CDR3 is CASSSGTGYEQYF. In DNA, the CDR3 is TGTGCCAGCAGTTCCGGGACCGGCTACGAGCAGTACTTC.

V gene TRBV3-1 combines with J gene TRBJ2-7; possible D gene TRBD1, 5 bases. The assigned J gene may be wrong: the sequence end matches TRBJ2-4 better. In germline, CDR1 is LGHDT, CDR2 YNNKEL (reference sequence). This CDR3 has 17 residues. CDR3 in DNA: TGTGCCAGCAGCCAAGAACAGGAAATTTTGGCCAAAAACATTCAGTACTTC. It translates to CASSQEQEILAKNIQYF.

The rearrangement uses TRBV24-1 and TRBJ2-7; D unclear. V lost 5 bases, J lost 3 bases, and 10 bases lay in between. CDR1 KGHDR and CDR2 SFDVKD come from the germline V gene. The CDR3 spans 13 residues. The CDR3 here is CATSASNNYEQYF. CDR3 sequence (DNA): TGTGCCACCAGTGCATCGAACAACTACGAGCAGTACTTC.

The CDR3 sequence is CASSLDRLNNSPLHF. The CDR3 region has the DNA TGTGCCAGCAGCTTAGACAGACTCAATAATTCACCCCTCCACTTT. J is TRBJ1-6 and V is TRBV7-2; D ambiguous. Trimming took off 1 base at V and 5 bases at J, with 9 bases between the two ends. The CDR3 spans 15 residues. Per the germline V gene, CDR1 is SGHTA and CDR2 is FQGNSA.

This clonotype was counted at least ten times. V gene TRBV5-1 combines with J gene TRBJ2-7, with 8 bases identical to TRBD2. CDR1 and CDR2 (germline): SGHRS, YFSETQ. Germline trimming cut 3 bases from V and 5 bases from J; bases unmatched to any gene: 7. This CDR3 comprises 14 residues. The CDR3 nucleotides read TGCGCCAGCAGCTCGGGACTAGATGGAGACGAGCAGTACTTC. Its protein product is CASSSGLDGDEQYF.

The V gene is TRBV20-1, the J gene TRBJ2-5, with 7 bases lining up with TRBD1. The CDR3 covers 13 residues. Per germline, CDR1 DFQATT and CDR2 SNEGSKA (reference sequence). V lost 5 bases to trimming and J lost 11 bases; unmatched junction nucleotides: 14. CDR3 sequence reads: CSAPRGSTNEQYF. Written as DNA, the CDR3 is TGCAGTGCTCCCAGGGGGAGTACCAATGAGCAGTACTTC.

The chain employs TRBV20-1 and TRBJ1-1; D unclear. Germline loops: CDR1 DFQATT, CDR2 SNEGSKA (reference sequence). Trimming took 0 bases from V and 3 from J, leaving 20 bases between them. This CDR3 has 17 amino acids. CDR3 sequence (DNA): TGCAGTGCTAGAGATGGAGGGAGGGTCGCGCATCACACTGAAGCTTTCTTT. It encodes CSARDGGRVAHHTEAFF.

The CDR3 loop is CSARLNNEQFF. The CDR3, as DNA: TGCAGTGCTAGACTGAATAATGAGCAGTTCTTC. The chain is built from TRBV20-1 and TRBJ2-1; D call uncertain. The CDR3 runs 11 residues. Germline CDR1 DFQATT, CDR2 SNEGSKA (reference sequence). Trimming cost V 2 bases and J 7 bases, with 6 bases left between them.

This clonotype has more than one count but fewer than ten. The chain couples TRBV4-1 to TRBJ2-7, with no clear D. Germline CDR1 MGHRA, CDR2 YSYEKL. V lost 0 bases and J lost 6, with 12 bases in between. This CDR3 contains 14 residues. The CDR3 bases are TGCGCCAGCAGCCAAGAGCTATTGCGGTTCGAGCAGTACTTC. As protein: CASSQELLRFEQYF.

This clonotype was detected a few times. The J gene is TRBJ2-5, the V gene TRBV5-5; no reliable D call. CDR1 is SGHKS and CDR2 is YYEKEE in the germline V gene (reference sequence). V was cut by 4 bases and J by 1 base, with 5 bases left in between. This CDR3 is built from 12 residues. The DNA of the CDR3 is TGTGCCAGCAGCGCCACCCAAGAGACCCAGTACTTC. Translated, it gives CASSATQETQYF.

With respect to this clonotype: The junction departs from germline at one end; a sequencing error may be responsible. The CDR3 region has the DNA TGTGCTAGCAGTTGGGGACTAGCGGGATCTTACGAGCAGTACTTC. This gives the protein CASSWGLAGSYEQYF. The genes are TRBV7-7 and TRBJ2-7; 13 bases are a match to TRBD2. The CDR3 runs to 15 residues. Germline-derived CDR1 and CDR2 are SSHAT and FNYEAQ (reference sequence).

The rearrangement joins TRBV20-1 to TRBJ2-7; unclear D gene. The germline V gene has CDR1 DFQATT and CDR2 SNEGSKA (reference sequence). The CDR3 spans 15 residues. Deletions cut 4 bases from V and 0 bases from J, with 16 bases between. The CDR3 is CSATLGGPSSYEQYF. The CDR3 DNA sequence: TGCAGTGCTACCTTGGGCGGTCCCAGCTCCTACGAGCAGTACTTC.

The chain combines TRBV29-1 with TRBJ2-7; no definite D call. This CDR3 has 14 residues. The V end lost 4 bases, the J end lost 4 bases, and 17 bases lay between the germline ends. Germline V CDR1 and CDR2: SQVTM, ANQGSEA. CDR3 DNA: TGCAGCGTTGTAGATCGGTCCCCTAGGTACGAGCAGTACTTC. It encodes CSVVDRSPRYEQYF.

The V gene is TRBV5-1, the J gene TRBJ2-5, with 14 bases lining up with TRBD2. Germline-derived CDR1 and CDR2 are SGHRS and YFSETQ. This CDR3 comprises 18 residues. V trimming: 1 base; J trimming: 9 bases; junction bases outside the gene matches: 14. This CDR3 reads CASSLMATGTSGSRPQYF. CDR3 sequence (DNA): TGCGCCAGCAGCTTGATGGCGACCGGGACTAGCGGGAGTAGGCCCCAGTACTTC.

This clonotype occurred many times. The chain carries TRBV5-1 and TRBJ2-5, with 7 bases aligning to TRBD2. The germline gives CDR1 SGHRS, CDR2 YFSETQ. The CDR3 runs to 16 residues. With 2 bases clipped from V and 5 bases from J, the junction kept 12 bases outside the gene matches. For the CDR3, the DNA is TGCGCCAGCAGCTTACTGTATTCGGGGGGAGAGGAGACCCAGTACTTC. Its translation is CASSLLYSGGEETQYF. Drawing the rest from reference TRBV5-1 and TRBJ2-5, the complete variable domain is KAGVTQTPRYLIKTRGQQVTLSCSPISGHRSVSWYQQTPGQGLQFLFEYFSETQRNKGNFPGRFSGRQFSNSRSEMNVSTLELGDSALYLCASSLLYSGGEETQYFGPGTRLLVL.

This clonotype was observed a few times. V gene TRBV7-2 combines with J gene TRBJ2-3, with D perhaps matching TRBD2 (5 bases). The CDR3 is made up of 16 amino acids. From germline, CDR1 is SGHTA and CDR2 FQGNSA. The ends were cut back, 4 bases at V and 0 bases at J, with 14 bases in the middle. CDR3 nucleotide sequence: TGTGCCAGCAGCTCCGTAGCGTCGGGGAGCACAGATACGCAGTATTTT. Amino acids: CASSSVASGSTDTQYF.

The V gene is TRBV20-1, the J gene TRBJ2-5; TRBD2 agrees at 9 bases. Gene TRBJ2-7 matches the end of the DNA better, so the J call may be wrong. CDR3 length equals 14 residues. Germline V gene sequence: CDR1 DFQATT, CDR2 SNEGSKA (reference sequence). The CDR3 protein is CSANTGLALYEQYF. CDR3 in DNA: TGCAGTGCTAATACGGGACTAGCTCTCTACGAGCAGTACTTC.

In nucleotides, the CDR3 is TGTGCCAGCAGTGCGGGACTAGCGCTCCCTGAGACCCAGTACTTC. As protein: CASSAGLALPETQYF. This chain connects TRBV6-1 to TRBJ2-7; 10 bases match TRBD2. The better agreement between TRBJ2-5 and the DNA end casts doubt on the J call. Germline CDR1 is MNHNS and CDR2 is SASEGT. The CDR3 extends over 15 amino acids.

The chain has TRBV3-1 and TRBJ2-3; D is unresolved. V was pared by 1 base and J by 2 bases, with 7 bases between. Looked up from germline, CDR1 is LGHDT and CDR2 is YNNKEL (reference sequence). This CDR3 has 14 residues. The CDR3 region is CASSQVKITDTQYF. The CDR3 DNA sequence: TGTGCCAGCAGCCAAGTGAAGATCACAGATACGCAGTATTTT.

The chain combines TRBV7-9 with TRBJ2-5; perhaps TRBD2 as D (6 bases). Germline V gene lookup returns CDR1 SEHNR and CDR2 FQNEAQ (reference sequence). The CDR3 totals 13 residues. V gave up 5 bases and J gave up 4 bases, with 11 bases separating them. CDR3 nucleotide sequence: TGTGCCAGCAGCCCTGGACTAAGAGAGACCCAGTACTTC. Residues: CASSPGLRETQYF.

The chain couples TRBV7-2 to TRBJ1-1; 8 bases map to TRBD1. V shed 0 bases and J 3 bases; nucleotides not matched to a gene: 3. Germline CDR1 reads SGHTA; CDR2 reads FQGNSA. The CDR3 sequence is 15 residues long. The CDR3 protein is CASSLAPQGDTEAFF. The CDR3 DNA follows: TGTGCCAGCAGCTTAGCCCCACAGGGGGACACTGAAGCTTTCTTT.

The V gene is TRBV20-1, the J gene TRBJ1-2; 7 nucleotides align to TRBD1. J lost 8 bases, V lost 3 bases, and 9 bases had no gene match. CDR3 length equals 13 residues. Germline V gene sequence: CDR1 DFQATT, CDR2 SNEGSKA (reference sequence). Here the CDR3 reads CSARGDSPVGYTF. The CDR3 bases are TGCAGTGCTAGGGGGGACAGCCCGGTCGGCTACACCTTC.